One sample yielded the 29 T cell receptor beta chains listed below, sequenced in a study of early T cells in non-severe SARS-CoV-2 infection. In TCRdb, the 5' RACE reads were re-called with MiXCR into one record per CDR3 protein. The sample consists of fewer than 65,000 distinct CDR3 sequences, 10% of them appearing once. Sequencing used whole blood. These receptors came from an adult who was a healthcare worker with PCR-confirmed SARS-CoV-2 infection or an uninfected control (not recorded which).

This clonotype has only a few counts. The chain employs TRBV13 and TRBJ2-3, with D tentatively TRBD2 (6 bases). The CDR3 extends over 15 amino acids. Germline V gene sequence: CDR1 PRHDT, CDR2 FYEKMQ (reference sequence). The V gene lost 4 bases and the J gene lost 2 bases, with 13 bases spanning the gap. The CDR3 is CASSYGRRDTDTQYF. The DNA of the CDR3 is TGTGCCAGCAGCTACGGGCGGAGGGACACAGATACGCAGTATTTT.

The V and J genes are TRBV29-1 and TRBJ2-7; a weak D match, TRBD2 (6 bases). V shed 2 bases and J shed 2 bases, with 7 bases lying between them. The CDR3 consists of 12 residues. In germline, CDR1 is SQVTM, CDR2 ANQGSEA. CDR3 DNA sequence: TGCAGCGTTGAATCGGGAGCCTACGAGCAGTACTTC. It is translated as CSVESGAYEQYF.

This clonotype appeared once. This chain connects TRBV20-1 to TRBJ2-5; possibly TRBD1 for D (6 bases). Germline V gene lookup returns CDR1 DFQATT and CDR2 SNEGSKA (reference sequence). The CDR3 contains 11 residues. Trimming shortened V by 8 bases and J by 5 bases, and 12 bases separated the two germline ends. The CDR3 coding sequence is TGCAGTACTCCAGGGGTGGAGACCCAGTACTTC. Its protein product is CSTPGVETQYF.

The chain combines TRBV5-1 with TRBJ1-3, with D perhaps matching TRBD1 (5 bases). CDR1 is SGHRS and CDR2 is YFSETQ in the germline V gene. Trimming shortened V by 4 bases and J by 2 bases, and 7 bases separated the two germline ends. The CDR3 contains 13 residues. The DNA of the CDR3 is TGCGCCAGCAGCCGGGACGCTGGAAACACCATATATTTT. Its protein product is CASSRDAGNTIYF.

This clonotype has a count of ten or more. This sequence joins TRBV27 and TRBJ1-1; D possibly corresponds to TRBD1 (5 bases). V gave up 7 bases and J gave up 3 bases, with 15 bases separating them. CDR1 and CDR2 from the germline V gene are MNHEY and SMNVEV (reference sequence). This CDR3 has 14 residues. In DNA form, the CDR3 reads TGTGCCAGCAAAAGGTGGGGCGCGGACACTGAAGCTTTCTTT. It specifies CASKRWGADTEAFF.

This clonotype was detected many times. The gene calls are TRBV7-8 and TRBJ1-4, with D hard to call. The CDR3 is 14 residues long. V lost 1 base, J lost 4 bases, and 7 bases lay in between. CDR1 SGHVS and CDR2 FQNEAQ come from the germline V gene. The CDR3 is CASSLEGRNEKLFF. The CDR3, as DNA: TGTGCCAGCAGCTTAGAGGGCCGTAATGAAAAACTGTTTTTT.

With respect to this clonotype: A much larger clone differs by one base, so this may be a read error. J is TRBJ2-7 and V is TRBV6-6; 11 nucleotides line up with TRBD2. The germline V gene encodes CDR1 MNHNY and CDR2 SVGAGI (reference sequence). CDR3 length: 16 amino acids. The CDR3 here is CAGSRTRLAGNYEQYF. CDR3 bases: TGTGCCGGCAGCCGGACCCGACTAGCGGGGAACTACGAGCAGTACTTC.

A few counts support this clonotype. The rearrangement uses TRBV4-3 and TRBJ2-2; D remains ambiguous. The CDR3 length is 14 residues. Germline V lookup: CDR1 LGHNA, CDR2 YSLEER. V was trimmed by 2 bases and J by 5 bases, leaving 9 bases between them. The DNA of the CDR3 is TGCGCCAGCAGCCAACTAAGTTGGACCGGGGAGCTGTTTTTT. Its translation: CASSQLSWTGELFF.

This clonotype was counted at least ten times. CDR3 in DNA: TGCGCCAGCAGCTTGGACAGGAGGAACACTGAAGCTTTCTTT. Its translation: CASSLDRRNTEAFF. The V and J genes are TRBV5-1 and TRBJ1-1; perhaps TRBD1 as D (5 bases). The CDR3 is 14 amino acids. Looked up from germline, CDR1 is SGHRS and CDR2 is YFSETQ. Trimming took 0 bases from V and 1 from J, leaving 7 bases between them.

CDR3 bases: TGTGCCAGCAGCTTAGATCTCCGCCACGAGCAGTACTTC. Its protein is CASSLDLRHEQYF. The rearrangement links TRBV13 to TRBJ2-7, with D hard to call. Trimming removed 1 base at V and 5 bases at J, with 9 bases between. Per germline, CDR1 PRHDT and CDR2 FYEKMQ (reference sequence). This CDR3 contains 13 residues.

This clonotype was counted between two and nine times. The chain recombines TRBV7-8 with TRBJ2-7; no clear D gene. The CDR3 extends over 14 amino acids. The ends were cut back, 1 base at V and 3 bases at J, with 10 bases in the middle. The germline CDR1 and CDR2 sequences are SGHVS and FQNEAQ. CDR3 loop: CASSLVSVSYEQYF. The CDR3 DNA reads as TGTGCCAGCAGCTTAGTATCGGTCAGCTACGAGCAGTACTTC.

There are many counts of this clonotype. The chain uses TRBV20-1 and TRBJ2-2; possibly TRBD1 or TRBD2 for D (5 bases each). Germline V gene data show CDR1 as DFQATT and CDR2 as SNEGSKA (reference sequence). The V end was cut by 6 bases, the J end by 3 bases, with 14 bases between. The CDR3 extends over 14 amino acids. The chain's CDR3 is CSAPPPGHTGELFF. For the CDR3, the DNA is TGCAGTGCACCACCCCCGGGACACACCGGGGAGCTGTTTTTT.

The chain combines TRBV28 with TRBJ1-4; D unclear. V was clipped by 2 bases and J by 8 bases, with 9 bases between them. CDR1 MDHEN and CDR2 SYDVKM come from the germline V gene. CDR3 length equals 13 residues. The CDR3 loop reads CASSLIVEEKLFF. The CDR3 DNA reads TGTGCCAGCAGTTTAATAGTGGAGGAAAAACTGTTTTTT.

In this sample, this clonotype turned up many times. This sequence joins TRBV4-1 and TRBJ1-1; the D is unclear. Germline CDR1 MGHRA, CDR2 YSYEKL. V was pared by 0 bases and J by 1 base, with 6 bases between. The length of the CDR3 is 14 residues. The CDR3 nucleotides read TGCGCCAGCAGCCAAGATATCCGGAACACTGAAGCTTTCTTT. It yields the protein CASSQDIRNTEAFF.

This clonotype was observed a handful of times. The chain combines TRBV6-4 with TRBJ2-5; 12 nucleotides line up with TRBD1. CDR1 MRHNA and CDR2 SNTAGT come from the germline V gene. The J segment lost 5 bases and the V segment lost 8 bases, leaving 3 bases of the junction unmatched. This CDR3 has 13 residues. The DNA for the CDR3 is TGTGCCAGCGGGGACAGGGGGCTGGAGACCCAGTACTTC. Amino acid sequence: CASGDRGLETQYF.

At least ten counts were recorded for this clonotype. The rearrangement joins TRBV29-1 to TRBJ2-7; the match to TRBD2 covers 14 bases. The V gene end was trimmed by 6 bases and the J gene end by 7 bases; junction bases not matched to a gene: 8. CDR1 and CDR2 from the germline V gene are SQVTM and ANQGSEA. The CDR3 extends over 14 amino acids. The CDR3 DNA sequence: TGCAGCGTGTCGGGACTAGCGGGAGTCCGGGAGCAGTACTTC. This encodes CSVSGLAGVREQYF.

In this sample, this clonotype turned up a few times. In nucleotides, the CDR3 is TGTGCCAGCAGCTTAGTTTCTGGGCCCGGCGATGAGCAGTTCTTC. It specifies CASSLVSGPGDEQFF. V is TRBV7-9 and J is TRBJ2-1; no clear D. V was trimmed by 1 base and J by 8 bases, leaving 15 bases between them. The V gene's germline CDR1 is SEHNR and CDR2 FQNEAQ (reference sequence). This CDR3 is built from 15 residues.

The chain joins TRBV2 to TRBJ1-4; D not certain. CDR3 length equals 12 residues. The V end was cut by 11 bases, the J end by 8 bases, with 15 bases between. The germline CDR1 and CDR2 sequences are SNHLY and FYNNEI. The CDR3 region is CASTSGREKLFF. CDR3 nucleotide sequence: TGTGCCTCAACGTCGGGTAGGGAAAAACTGTTTTTT.

V is TRBV29-1 and J is TRBJ1-2; 8 bases agree with TRBD1. The CDR3 sequence is 11 residues long. CDR1 is SQVTM, CDR2 ANQGSEA, per germline. The junction had 4 bases not matched to a gene; V was cut back by 7 bases and J by 6 bases. CDR3 loop: CSAGQGNGYTF. CDR3 DNA: TGCAGCGCTGGACAGGGTAATGGCTACACCTTC.

This clonotype was detected only a few times. V gene TRBV11-1 combines with J gene TRBJ1-1; D is ambiguous. The V end was cut by 5 bases, the J end by 6 bases, with 10 bases between. Per the germline V gene, CDR1 is SGHAT and CDR2 is FQDESV (reference sequence). The CDR3 is 12 amino acids. The CDR3 DNA reads TGTGCCAGCAGCCCGATAGGCCCTGAAGCTTTCTTT. Translated: CASSPIGPEAFF.

This clonotype was seen ten or more times. This chain connects TRBV12-5 to TRBJ1-1, with D perhaps TRBD1 (5 bases). The CDR3 is 14 residues long. CDR1 is LGHNT and CDR2 is FRNRAP in the germline V gene. The V and J ends lost 1 base and 2 bases respectively, with 8 bases between them. The CDR3 reads CASGLAQGNTEAFF. The CDR3 bases are TGTGCTAGTGGTTTGGCCCAGGGTAACACTGAAGCTTTCTTT.

This clonotype was detected many times. CDR3 loop: CSASPSGDYLYEQYF. Written as DNA, the CDR3 is TGCAGTGCTAGTCCATCTGGGGACTACCTCTACGAGCAGTACTTC. The chain uses TRBV20-1 and TRBJ2-7, with TRBD2 matching 7 bases. Unmatched junction bases numbered 11, after V lost 3 bases and J lost 3 bases. This CDR3 has 15 amino acids. CDR1 and CDR2 (germline): DFQATT, SNEGSKA (reference sequence).

The chain carries TRBV14 and TRBJ2-7; TRBD2 agrees at 8 bases. The V segment lost 4 bases and the J segment 0 bases; nucleotides outside the gene matches: 8. The germline V gene has CDR1 SGHDN and CDR2 FVKESK. CDR3 length: 16 amino acids. CDR3 in DNA: TGTGCCAGCAGCCGCATTAGCGGGGCTGGCTCCTACGAGCAGTACTTC. This gives the protein CASSRISGAGSYEQYF. The full variable domain, in which reference TRBV14 and TRBJ2-7 provide the parts outside the CDR3, is EAGVTQFPSHSVIEKGQTVTLRCDPISGHDNLYWYRRVMGKEIKFLLHFVKESKQDESGMPNNRFLAERTGGTYSTLKVQPAELEDSGVYFCASSRISGAGSYEQYFGPGTRLTVT.

This clonotype occurred a few times. This chain connects TRBV29-1 to TRBJ2-3; no firm D call. The CDR3 is 13 residues long. The V gene lost 4 bases and the J gene lost 2 bases, with 10 bases spanning the gap. Germline V gene sequence: CDR1 SQVTM, CDR2 ANQGSEA. The CDR3 DNA follows: TGCAGCGTTGTCGGCAGGAACACAGATACGCAGTATTTT. Translated: CSVVGRNTDTQYF.

This chain uses TRBV10-3 with TRBJ1-1; D not resolved. The ends were cut back, 3 bases at V and 4 bases at J, with 12 bases in the middle. Germline CDR1 is ENHRY and CDR2 is SYGVKD. The CDR3 consists of 14 residues. The CDR3 sequence is CAISEEAKGTEAFF. Here the CDR3 DNA reads TGTGCCATCAGTGAAGAGGCCAAGGGCACTGAAGCTTTCTTT.

This clonotype turned up a few times. V is TRBV20-1 and J is TRBJ2-2, with a weak D call TRBD1 (6 bases). This CDR3 comprises 17 residues. CDR1 is DFQATT and CDR2 is SNEGSKA in the germline V gene (reference sequence). V lost 1 base to trimming and J lost 4 bases, with 19 bases between them. The CDR3 nucleotides read TGCAGTGCTAGAGTGGCAGGGGCAAACCTGGGCACCGGGGAGCTGTTTTTT. Protein product: CSARVAGANLGTGELFF.

This clonotype was found a few times. V is TRBV12-3 or TRBV12-4 and J is TRBJ1-6, with D possibly TRBD1 on 5 matching bases. This CDR3 spans 14 amino acids. V was shortened by 1 base and J by 9 bases, with 10 bases between the two germline ends. CDR3 nucleotide sequence: TGTGCCAGCAGTTTAGGGGACGGAGGTTCACCCCTCCACTTT. Its translation is CASSLGDGGSPLHF.

This clonotype was counted only a few times. The rearrangement uses TRBV10-3 and TRBJ2-7, with D possibly being TRBD1 (7 bases). Germline assignment: CDR1 ENHRY and CDR2 SYGVKD. V was pared by 6 bases and J by 4 bases, with 13 bases between. This CDR3 spans 13 amino acids. The CDR3 spells CAIRGSGGYEQYF. Here the CDR3 DNA reads TGTGCCATCAGAGGATCAGGGGGGTACGAGCAGTACTTC.

This clonotype was observed a handful of times. The chain recombines TRBV11-2 with TRBJ2-5, with D possibly matching TRBD2 (5 bases). V shed 5 bases and J shed 2 bases, with 12 bases lying between them. CDR3 length: 14 amino acids. Germline-derived CDR1 and CDR2 are SGHAT and FQNNGV. The CDR3 region is CASSLLRGQETQYF. CDR3 nucleotides: TGTGCCAGCAGCCTTCTTCGAGGGCAAGAGACCCAGTACTTC.